This T cell receptor beta chain was sequenced in a study of shared clonotypes between healthy human individuals. Regarding the study as a whole: Genetic and exposure-history diversity was limited by the small donor number.

CDR1 and CDR2 (germline): MNHEY, SVGAGI. The CDR3 covers 15 residues. V lost 9 bases and J lost 3; bases outside the gene matches: 11. As for this clone: Its cognate antigen is unknown.

Sorted-subset replicate PCR reactions were performed with around 200 ng DNA, corresponding to tens of thousands of T cell genomes. Assay used: immunoSEQ multiplex PCR; TCRdb lists only in-frame clones, some missing. The sample includes about 2 million clones, 90% to 95% seen only once; the top ten take around 0.13%. The TCR originated in a man younger than 35 in good health. Input material: naive CD4+ T cells sorted from blood. Indicated subset: CD45RA+ positively selected. The V gene is TRBV6-5, the J gene TRBJ2-3; TRBD2 matches 8 bases. The CDR3 region is CASSLSGSRTDTQYF. The CDR3 DNA follows: TGTGCCAGTTCCTTGAGCGGGAGTAGGACAGATACGCAGTATTTT.